The clone carrying this TCR beta chain was recorded many times. Its specificity is unknown. Amplification of TCR beta CDR3 regions used RNA as the template. Carried out on the TCR CDR3, a first-round RT-PCR used the HTBI primer set. Using its own MiXCR run on the multiplex PCR reads, TCRdb lists one record per CDR3 protein. Of about 350,000 distinct CDR3 sequences listed, about 15% are singletons. This sample was included in a study of T cells in Graves' hyperthyroidism and ophthalmopathy. General study points: Ophthalmopathy was separated from stable hyperthyroidism by a 13 V-J model.

CDR1 is MNHEY, CDR2 SMNVEV, per germline (reference sequence). The trim removed 5 bases at V and 2 bases at J, leaving 5 bases unmatched. This CDR3 is built from 14 residues. Orbital computed tomography, thyroid ultrasound, serum thyroxine and TRAb, and clinical symptoms together informed the diagnoses. The sequence came from a woman aged 30 to 39 with Graves' hyperthyroidism. The sequencing sample was made of blood. The V call is TRBV27, the J call TRBJ2-7, with 8 bases lining up with TRBD1. The CDR3 is CASSPGTGPYEQYF. The CDR3 coding sequence is TGTGCCAGCAGTCCCGGGACAGGCCCCTACGAGCAGTACTTC.